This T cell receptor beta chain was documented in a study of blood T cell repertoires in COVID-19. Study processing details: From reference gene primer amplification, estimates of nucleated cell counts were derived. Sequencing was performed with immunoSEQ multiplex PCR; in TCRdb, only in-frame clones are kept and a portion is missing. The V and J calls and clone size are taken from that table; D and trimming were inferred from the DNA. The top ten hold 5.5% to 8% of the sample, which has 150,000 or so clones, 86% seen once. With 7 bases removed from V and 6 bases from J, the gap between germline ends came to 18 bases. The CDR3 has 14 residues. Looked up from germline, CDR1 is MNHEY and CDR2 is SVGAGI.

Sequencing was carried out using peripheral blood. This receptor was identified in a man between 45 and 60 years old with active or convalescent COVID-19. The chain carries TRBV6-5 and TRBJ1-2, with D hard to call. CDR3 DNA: TGTGCCAGCACTACGGTGGGCAGGCTCCATGGCTACACCTTC. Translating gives CASTTVGRLHGYTF.